The clone carrying this T cell receptor (beta chain) was counted between two and nine times. Its target is not known. The source of the sample is a study of identical twins. Study-wide results and caveats: Out-of-frame beta sequences exhibited a weaker degree of excess twin sharing. A cross-sectional statistical analysis, not follow-up of the same donors, supported the conclusions.

In TCRdb, the 5' RACE reads were re-called with MiXCR into one record per CDR3 protein. Of some 1,700,000 distinct CDR3 sequences listed, about 32% are singletons. Sequencing was done on a sample of cord blood. The source of this sequence is a newborn girl in good health.

CDR3 in DNA: TGCGCCAGCAGCGGTAACGGGGGGATAAAATTAGCCGAGCAGTACTTC. Protein product: CASSGNGGIKLAEQYF. This chain connects TRBV5-1 to TRBJ2-7, with 7 positions matching TRBD2. The CDR3 sequence is 16 residues long. Germline V gene data show CDR1 as SGHRS and CDR2 as YFSETQ. J was trimmed by 6 bases and V by 4 bases; bases with no gene match: 16.